Detailed here is one T cell receptor beta chain. Its antigen is not identified. The data belong to a study of T cell responses to AZD1222 COVID-19 vaccine. Study-wide results and limits: Spike-specific TCR breadth rose after two AZD1222 doses, and depth rose as well. The peak T cell response came first, and repertoires were sampled only after it. Seropositive status at baseline applied to only 5 or 6 AZD1222 recipients.

V lost 0 bases and J 0 bases, leaving 9 bases between the germline ends. Germline V gene sequence: CDR1 MNHNY, CDR2 SVGAGI (reference sequence). The CDR3 extends over 16 amino acids. Here immunoSEQ multiplex PCR was the method, and the copy in TCRdb shows in-frame clones only, minus some. The sample gives about 150,000 clones, around 94% of which show up once; around 1.3% is in the top ten. The starting material was peripheral blood, obtained on day 0 of AZD1222 vaccination. The receptor was isolated from an adult in good health. The rearrangement links TRBV6-6 to TRBJ1-5; D might be TRBD1 (5 bases). The CDR3, as DNA: TGTGCCAGCAGTTACTCGTGGGACTATAGCAATCAGCCCCAGCATTTT. Translated: CASSYSWDYSNQPQHF.